This is a list of T cell receptor beta chains from one sample in a study of blood T cell repertoires in COVID-19. Sequenced by immunoSEQ multiplex PCR; TCRdb stores in-frame clones only, minus some. The table includes 55,000 or so clones, 80% to 90% detected once. The specimen sequenced was peripheral blood. Receptors originate from a middle-aged man with COVID-19, enrolled during active disease. CDR3s leave out the opening cysteine and the closing phenylalanine or tryptophan. The listing skips clone size in some rows; elsewhere it reads once, few, many or a size class.

abundance	v_gene	j_gene	len	CDR3aa
few	TRBV7-2	TRBJ1-4	14	ASSLGTGRWGEKLF
.	TRBV11-3	TRBJ2-6	14	ASTTSWGPGANVLT
.	TRBV7-3	TRBJ2-3	12	ASSLIGNTDTQY
.	TRBV5-1	TRBJ1-2	11	ASSPGQGVGYT
.	TRBV10-2	TRBJ2-3	10	ASQAGGDTQY
.	TRBV5-4	TRBJ2-2	13	ASSSGQMNTGELF
.	TRBV7-9	TRBJ1-1	12	ASRLTDMNTEAF
.	TRBV4-1	TRBJ2-3	10	ASSHILDTQY
.	TRBV2	TRBJ1-4	12	ASTGQPTNEKLF
.	TRBV6-5	TRBJ2-5	12	ASGPAGSQETQY
.	TRBV19	TRBJ2-7	12	ASSRGRASYEQY
.	TRBV7-8	TRBJ2-3	15	ASSLARSGVSKETQY
.	TRBV3-1/TRBV3-2	TRBJ1-2	12	ASSQGRTGGSYT
.	TRBV27	TRBJ2-3	13	ASSLYGDSSDTQY
.	TRBV7-8	TRBJ1-3	12	ASSRASAGNTIY
.	TRBV9	TRBJ1-4	14	ASSVESDTTAPKLF
.	TRBV2	TRBJ2-7	13	ASIPIASGSNEQY
.	TRBV7-9	TRBJ2-1	13	ASSLVRGSYNEQF
.	TRBV6-5	TRBJ1-1	13	ASSYPMTGPTEAF
.	TRBV12-3/TRBV12-4	TRBJ1-4	9	ASSPGEKLF
.	TRBV28	TRBJ1-5	10	ASSFPRGAQH
.	TRBV19	TRBJ2-1	14	ASSISGQGPYNEQF
.	TRBV6-1	TRBJ1-5	14	ASSGAGGSSNQPQH
.	TRBV19	TRBJ2-5	14	ASSPDRGPFRETQY
.	TRBV19	TRBJ1-6	10	ASSNSNSPLH
.	TRBV30	TRBJ1-2	10	AWDSYNYGYT
.	TRBV19	TRBJ1-5	16	ASSTMDRARDPNQPQH
.	TRBV30	TRBJ1-5	12	AWSLGVGAQPQH
.	TRBV10-3	TRBJ2-7	11	AIRIRETYEQY
.	TRBV5-6	TRBJ2-3	12	ASSFLGGTDTQY
once	TRBV9	TRBJ1-4	14	ASSPSAGTGGQKLF
.	TRBV14	TRBJ1-1	10	ASSRRPPGAF
.	TRBV30	TRBJ2-7	8	AAGAIEQY
.	TRBV12-3/TRBV12-4	TRBJ1-2	11	ASSPGQHYGYT
.	TRBV5-6	TRBJ1-1	16	ASSLSPDKGGWNTEAF
.	TRBV7-9	TRBJ2-7	15	ASSFRQPSGSHYEQY
.	TRBV5-1	TRBJ2-7	13	ASSLAPGEGYEQY
.	TRBV5-4	TRBJ2-7	13	ASSAGPGDTYEQY
once	TRBV5-8	TRBJ2-1	11	ASSFNFHNEQF
once	TRBV27	TRBJ2-7	12	ASRSGTGPYEQY
once	TRBV21-1	TRBJ2-4	15	ASSKARSKRESNIQY
.	TRBV6-1	TRBJ1-2	13	ASSEVQGSQYGYT
.	TRBV19	TRBJ1-1	12	ASSIGGSNTEAF
.	TRBV18	TRBJ2-1	11	ASSPPSQNEQF
.	TRBV6-1	TRBJ1-5	16	ASSKGQGAAISNQPQH
once	TRBV7-8	TRBJ2-6	12	ASTLRSGANVLT
.	TRBV23-1	TRBJ2-5	12	ASQKQVSQETQY
.	TRBV29-1	TRBJ2-7	11	SVEGQSGYEQY
.	TRBV10-1	TRBJ2-7	11	ASSQGPSYEQY
.	TRBV2	TRBJ1-1	14	ASIANRGYMNTEAF
.	TRBV9	TRBJ2-6	13	ASSVGAEGANVLT
.	TRBV7-3	TRBJ2-1	13	ASSPTPRGYNEQF
.	TRBV7-9	TRBJ2-1	13	ASSLGLVRGNEQF
.	TRBV30	TRBJ1-3	12	ACKVDPSGNTIY